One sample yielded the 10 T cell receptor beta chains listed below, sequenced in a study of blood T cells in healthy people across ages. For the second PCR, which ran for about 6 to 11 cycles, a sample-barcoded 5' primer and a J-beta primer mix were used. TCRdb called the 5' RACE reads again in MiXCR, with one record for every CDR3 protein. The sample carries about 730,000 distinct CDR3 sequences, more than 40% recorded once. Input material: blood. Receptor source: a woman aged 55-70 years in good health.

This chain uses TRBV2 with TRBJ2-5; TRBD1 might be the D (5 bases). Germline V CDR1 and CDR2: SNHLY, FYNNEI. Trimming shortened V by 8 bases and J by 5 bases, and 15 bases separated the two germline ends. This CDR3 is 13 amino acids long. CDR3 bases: TGTGCCAGCGAGAAGACAGTGGCTGAGACCCAGTACTTC. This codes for CASEKTVAETQYF.

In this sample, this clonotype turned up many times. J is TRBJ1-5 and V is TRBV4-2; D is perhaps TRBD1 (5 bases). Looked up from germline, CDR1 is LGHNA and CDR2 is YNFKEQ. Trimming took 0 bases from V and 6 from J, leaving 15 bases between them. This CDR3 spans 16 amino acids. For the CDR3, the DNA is TGTGCCAGCAGCCAAGATAAGATCGGGGCTGGTCAGCCCCAGCATTTT. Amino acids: CASSQDKIGAGQPQHF.

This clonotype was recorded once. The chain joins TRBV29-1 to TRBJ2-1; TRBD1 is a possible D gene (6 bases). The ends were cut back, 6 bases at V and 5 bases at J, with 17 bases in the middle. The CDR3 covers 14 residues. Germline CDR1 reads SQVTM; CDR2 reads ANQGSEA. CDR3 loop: CSVLLGARNNEQFF. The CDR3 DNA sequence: TGCAGCGTCCTCTTGGGGGCAAGGAACAATGAGCAGTTCTTC.

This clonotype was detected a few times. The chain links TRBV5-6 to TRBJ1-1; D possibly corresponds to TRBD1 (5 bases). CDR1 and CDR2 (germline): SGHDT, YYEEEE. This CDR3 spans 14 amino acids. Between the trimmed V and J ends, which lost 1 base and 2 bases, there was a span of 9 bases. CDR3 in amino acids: CASSLPDTNTEAFF. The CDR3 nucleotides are TGTGCCAGCAGCTTGCCGGACACCAACACTGAAGCTTTCTTT.

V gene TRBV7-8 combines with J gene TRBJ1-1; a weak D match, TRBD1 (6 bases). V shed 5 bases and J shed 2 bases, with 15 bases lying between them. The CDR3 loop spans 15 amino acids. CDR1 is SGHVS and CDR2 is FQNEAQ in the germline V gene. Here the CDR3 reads CASSGRWTANTEAFF. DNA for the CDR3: TGTGCCAGCAGCGGGAGGTGGACAGCTAACACTGAAGCTTTCTTT.

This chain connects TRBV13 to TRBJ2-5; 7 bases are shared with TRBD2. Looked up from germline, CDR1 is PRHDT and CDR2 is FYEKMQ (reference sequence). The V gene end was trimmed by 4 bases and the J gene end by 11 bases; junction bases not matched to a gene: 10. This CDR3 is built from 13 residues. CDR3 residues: CASSSIGDYEQYF. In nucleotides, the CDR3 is TGTGCCAGCAGCTCGATAGGGGACTATGAGCAGTACTTC.

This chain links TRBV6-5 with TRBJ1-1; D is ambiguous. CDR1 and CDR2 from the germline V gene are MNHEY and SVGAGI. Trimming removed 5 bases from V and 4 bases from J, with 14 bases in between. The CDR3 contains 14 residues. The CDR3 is CASSTGGVSTEAFF. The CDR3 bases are TGTGCCAGCAGTACTGGAGGAGTGAGCACTGAAGCTTTCTTT.

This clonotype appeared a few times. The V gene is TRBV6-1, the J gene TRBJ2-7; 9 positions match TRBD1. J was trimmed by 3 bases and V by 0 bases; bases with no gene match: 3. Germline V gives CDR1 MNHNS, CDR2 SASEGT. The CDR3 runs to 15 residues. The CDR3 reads CASSEAGQGNYEQYF. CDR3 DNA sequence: TGTGCCAGCAGTGAAGCGGGACAGGGAAACTACGAGCAGTACTTC.

CDR3 in amino acids: CATSDSGPYTDTQYF. The DNA of the CDR3 is TGTGCCACCAGTGATAGCGGGCCTTACACAGATACGCAGTATTTT. This chain joins TRBV24-1 and TRBJ2-3; TRBD2 is a possible D gene (6 bases). The CDR3 contains 15 residues. Trimming pared 3 bases from V and 2 bases from J, leaving 11 bases between. Per the germline V gene, CDR1 is KGHDR and CDR2 is SFDVKD.

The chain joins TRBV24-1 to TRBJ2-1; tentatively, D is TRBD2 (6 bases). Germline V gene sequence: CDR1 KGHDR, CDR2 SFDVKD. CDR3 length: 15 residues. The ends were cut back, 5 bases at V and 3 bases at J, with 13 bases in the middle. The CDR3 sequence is CATSGRAGFYNEQFF. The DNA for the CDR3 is TGTGCCACCAGTGGACGAGCGGGTTTCTACAATGAGCAGTTCTTC.